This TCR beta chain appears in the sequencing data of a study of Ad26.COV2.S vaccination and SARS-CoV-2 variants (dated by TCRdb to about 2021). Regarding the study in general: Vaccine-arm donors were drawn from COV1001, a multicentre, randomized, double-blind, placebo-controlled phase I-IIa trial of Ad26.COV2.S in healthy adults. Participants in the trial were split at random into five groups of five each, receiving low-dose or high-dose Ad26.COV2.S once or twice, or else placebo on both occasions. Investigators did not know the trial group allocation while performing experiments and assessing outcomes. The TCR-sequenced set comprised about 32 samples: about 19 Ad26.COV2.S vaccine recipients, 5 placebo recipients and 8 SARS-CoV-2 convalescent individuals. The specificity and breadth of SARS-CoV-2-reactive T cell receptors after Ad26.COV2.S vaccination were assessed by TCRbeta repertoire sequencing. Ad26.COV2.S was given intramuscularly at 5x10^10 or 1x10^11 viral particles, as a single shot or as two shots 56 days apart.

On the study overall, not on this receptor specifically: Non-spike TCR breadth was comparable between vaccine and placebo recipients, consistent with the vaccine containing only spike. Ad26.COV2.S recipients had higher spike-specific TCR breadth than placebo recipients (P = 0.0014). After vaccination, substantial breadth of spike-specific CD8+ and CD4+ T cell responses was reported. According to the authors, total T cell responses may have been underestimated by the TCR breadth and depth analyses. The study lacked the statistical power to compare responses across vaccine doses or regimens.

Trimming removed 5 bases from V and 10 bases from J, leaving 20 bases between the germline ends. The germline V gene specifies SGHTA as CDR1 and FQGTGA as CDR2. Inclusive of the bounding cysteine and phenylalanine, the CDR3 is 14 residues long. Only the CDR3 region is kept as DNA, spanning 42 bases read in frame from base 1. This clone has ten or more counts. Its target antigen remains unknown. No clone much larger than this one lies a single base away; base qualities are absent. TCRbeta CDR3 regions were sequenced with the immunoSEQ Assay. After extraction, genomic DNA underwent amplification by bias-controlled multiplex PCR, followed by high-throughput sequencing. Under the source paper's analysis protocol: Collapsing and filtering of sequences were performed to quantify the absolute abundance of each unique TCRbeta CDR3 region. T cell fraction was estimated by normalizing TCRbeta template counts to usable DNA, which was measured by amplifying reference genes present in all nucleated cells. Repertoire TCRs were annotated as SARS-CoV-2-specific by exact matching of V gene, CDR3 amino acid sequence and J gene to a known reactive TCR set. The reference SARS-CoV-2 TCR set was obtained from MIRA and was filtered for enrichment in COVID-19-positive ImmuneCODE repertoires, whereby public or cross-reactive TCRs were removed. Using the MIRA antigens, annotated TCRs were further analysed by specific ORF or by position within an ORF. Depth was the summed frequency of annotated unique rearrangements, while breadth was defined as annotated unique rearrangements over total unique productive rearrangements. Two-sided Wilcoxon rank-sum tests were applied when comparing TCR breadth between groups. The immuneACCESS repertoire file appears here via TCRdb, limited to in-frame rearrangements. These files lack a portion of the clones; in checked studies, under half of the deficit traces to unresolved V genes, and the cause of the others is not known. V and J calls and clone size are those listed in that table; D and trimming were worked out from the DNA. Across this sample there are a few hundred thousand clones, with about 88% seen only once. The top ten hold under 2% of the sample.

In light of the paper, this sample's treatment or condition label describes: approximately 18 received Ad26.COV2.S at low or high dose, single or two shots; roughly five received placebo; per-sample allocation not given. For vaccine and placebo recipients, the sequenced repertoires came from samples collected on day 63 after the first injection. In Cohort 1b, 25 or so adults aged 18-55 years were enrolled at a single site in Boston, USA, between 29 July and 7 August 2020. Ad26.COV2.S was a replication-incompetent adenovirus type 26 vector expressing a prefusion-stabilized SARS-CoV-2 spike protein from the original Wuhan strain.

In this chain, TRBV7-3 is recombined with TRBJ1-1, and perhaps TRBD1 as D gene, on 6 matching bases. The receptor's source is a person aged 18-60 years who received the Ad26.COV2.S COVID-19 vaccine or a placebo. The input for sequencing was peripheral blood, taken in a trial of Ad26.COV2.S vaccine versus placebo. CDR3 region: CASSAPNSGGRAFF. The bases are TGTGCCAGCAGCGCCCCCAACTCCGGGGGGCGAGCTTTCTTT.